A selection of T cell receptor beta chains follows, all from one sample in a study of cytomegalovirus exposure and HLA in healthy donors. TCRdb keeps only in-frame clones here, not all; method: immunoSEQ multiplex PCR. The table records fewer than 180,000 clones, 55% to 80% of them present only once. Sample: PBMCs. All receptors derive from a woman in her fifties or sixties in good health and CMV-seropositive. Both conserved end residues are part of each CDR3.

V: TRBV5-1
CDR3: CASTEFSGSGPYNEQFF

V: TRBV14
CDR3: CASSHESSGREQFF

V: TRBV9
CDR3: CASGSGKYEQYF

V: TRBV29-1
CDR3: CSVFQTSGEVKDTQYF

V: TRBV15
CDR3: CATSRDRGLSNQPQHF

V: TRBV19
CDR3: CASSIDAGRRETQYF

V: TRBV28
CDR3: CASSPLGENGNGYTF

V: TRBV7-3
CDR3: CASSPNRGLGNTIYF

V: TRBV28
CDR3: CASRMGGSGEQYF

V: TRBV5-1
CDR3: CASSLAGTSGSYEQYF

V: TRBV29-1
CDR3: CSVFDRARYQETQYF

V: TRBV27
CDR3: CASSRDRWQPQHF

V: TRBV28
CDR3: CASIKGGQQFTGELFF

V: TRBV7-3
CDR3: CASSLNGDPSGGTGELFF

V: TRBV18
CDR3: CASSPSRYEQYF

V: TRBV9
CDR3: CASSVGRVFTEAFF

V: TRBV7-3
CDR3: CASSLTGGDAGELFF

V: TRBV29-1
CDR3: CSVDNRGQSTYNEQFF

V: TRBV13
CDR3: CASSLGQEFFYGYTF

V: TRBV28
CDR3: CASTTTANYGYTF

V: TRBV5-1
CDR3: CASSLGAGGQGQPQHF

V: TRBV5-1
CDR3: CASSLGDRAAEAYF

V: TRBV10-3
CDR3: CAIRQRTSDLETQYF

V: TRBV2
CDR3: CASSVTAFNEKLFF

V: TRBV28
CDR3: CASSLLAASSYEQYF

V: TRBV7-3
CDR3: CASSPTGGTEAFF

V: TRBV27
CDR3: CARAGQRSTDTQYF

V: TRBV4-1
CDR3: CASSQDPPNRSQPQHF

V: TRBV7-2
CDR3: CASSLGRQGSSYGYTF

V: TRBV9
CDR3: CASSPRQGYTNEKLFF

V: TRBV2
CDR3: CATRGLLYEQYF

V: TRBV7-2
CDR3: CASRDRVSAGELFF

V: TRBV6-1
CDR3: CASSGGWEIYEQYF

V: TRBV9
CDR3: CASSLAGWELFF

V: TRBV5-1
CDR3: CASSIEGPTEAFF

V: TRBV10-1
CDR3: CASIKTGLREAFF

V: TRBV28
CDR3: CASGAGTVEAFF

V: TRBV10-3
CDR3: CATTDRNTEAFF

V: TRBV9
CDR3: CASSRTSGNQETQYF

V: TRBV29-1
CDR3: CSVVLAGGEQFF

V: TRBV28
CDR3: CASSFGGLAGAYPGELFF

V: TRBV11-2
CDR3: CASSSEVAGSGEQFF

V: TRBV10-3
CDR3: CASNRGVSYNEQFF

V: TRBV19
CDR3: CASSIDGTGDTEAFF

V: TRBV25-1
CDR3: CASSEPSGRNYNEQFF

V: TRBV7-2
CDR3: CASKPPNWETQYF

V: TRBV7-2
CDR3: CASSFKLRDTISETQYF

V: TRBV29-1
CDR3: CSVAISYNEQFF

V: TRBV28
CDR3: CASSPFRDLLPDTQYF

V: TRBV5-1
CDR3: CASRASGDDYGYTF

V: TRBV4-3
CDR3: CASSSRLTGNTEAFF

V: TRBV7-9
CDR3: CASSTPLAGGPADTQYF

V: TRBV27
CDR3: CASTGQGKNEQYF

V: TRBV4-1
CDR3: CASSQVGGQDTEAFF

V: TRBV10-3
CDR3: CAISESSGASTDTQYF

V: TRBV5-5
CDR3: CASNKGQDWEKLFF

V: TRBV28
CDR3: CASSLRLATNEKLFF

V: TRBV25-1
CDR3: CASSELREVQQFF

V: TRBV30
CDR3: CAWDGRGSTEAFF